Each of the 16 T cell receptor beta chains below was sequenced from the same sample in a study of radiotherapy plus CTLA-4 blockade in lung cancer. Sequenced by immunoSEQ multiplex PCR; TCRdb stores in-frame clones only, minus some. This sample carries about 97,000 clones, around 74% of them seen once, and the ten largest clones take approximately 2.8%. The starting material was peripheral blood, obtained from a patient treated with radiotherapy plus ipilimumab. The receptors stem from a human donor with non-small cell lung cancer who had a partial response to radiotherapy plus ipilimumab. Some clones in this sample may be carry-over from other donors' samples.

A few counts support this clone. V and J are TRBV18 and TRBJ1-1; TRBD1 agrees at 7 bases. CDR3 size: 12 residues. V lost 4 bases to trimming and J lost 7 bases; unmatched junction nucleotides: 3. Germline V lookup: CDR1 KGHSH, CDR2 LQKENI. The CDR3 coding sequence is TGTGCCAGCTCACGTGGGACAGTTGAAGCTTTCTTT. Residues: CASSRGTVEAFF.

This clone appeared once. The chain uses TRBV7-9 and TRBJ2-7; 10 bases map to TRBD2. V gave up 4 bases and J gave up 2 bases; unmatched junction bases: 5. The germline V gene has CDR1 SEHNR and CDR2 FQNEAQ (reference sequence). The CDR3 loop spans 15 amino acids. The CDR3 loop reads CASSSSGRVPYEQYF. The CDR3 DNA reads TGTGCCAGCAGCTCGAGCGGGAGGGTCCCCTACGAGCAGTACTTC.

V is TRBV9 and J is TRBJ1-6; no firm D call. The CDR3 contains 15 residues. Germline loops: CDR1 SGDLS, CDR2 YYNGEE. Trimming took 1 base from V and 7 from J, leaving 12 bases between them. The CDR3, as DNA: TGTGCCAGCAGCGTACATAGCTCAGCCAATTCACCCCTCCACTTT. Amino acid sequence: CASSVHSSANSPLHF.

The rearrangement links TRBV7-9 to TRBJ1-4; D is ambiguous. Germline values: CDR1 SEHNR, CDR2 FQNEAQ (reference sequence). V lost 2 bases to trimming and J lost 4 bases, with 5 bases between them. The CDR3 covers 13 residues. The CDR3, as DNA: TGTGCCAGCAGCTTATTGAGTAATGAAAAACTGTTTTTT. It codes for CASSLLSNEKLFF. The full variable domain, completed using reference TRBV7-9 and TRBJ1-4, is DTGVSQNPRHKITKRGQNVTFRCDPISEHNRLYWYRQTLGQGPEFLTYFQNEAQLEKSRLLSDRFSAERPKGSFSTLEIQRTEQGDSAMYLCASSLLSNEKLFFGSGTQLSVL.

This chain links TRBV5-1 with TRBJ2-5; TRBD2 agrees at 9 bases. The end of the DNA aligns better with TRBJ2-7, so the J call may be wrong. From germline, CDR1 is SGHRS and CDR2 YFSETQ. This CDR3 has 15 amino acids. The DNA for the CDR3 is TGCGCCAGCAGCCCACCTTCTAGCGGGGCCTACGAGCAGTACTTC. Residues: CASSPPSSGAYEQYF.

The gene calls are TRBV2 and TRBJ1-5; TRBD1 is a possible D gene (5 bases). This CDR3 has 18 amino acids. Per germline, CDR1 SNHLY and CDR2 FYNNEI. Trimming took off 6 bases at V and 4 bases at J, with 25 bases between the two ends. CDR3 amino acids: CASSELGHPGKGNQPQHF. CDR3 DNA: TGTGCCAGCAGCGAATTGGGTCACCCTGGAAAGGGGAATCAGCCCCAGCATTTT. Full variable domain (remainder filled in from reference TRBV2 and TRBJ1-5): EPEVTQTPSHQVTQMGQEVILRCVPISNHLYFYWYRQILGQKVEFLVSFYNNEISEKSEIFDDQFSVERPDGSNFTLKIRSTKLEDSAMYFCASSELGHPGKGNQPQHFGDGTRLSIL.

CDR3 in DNA: TGTGCCAGCAGCCCGATCCTTGGGGTAGCGGGGGGCGCCTACGAGCAGTACTTC. It codes for CASSPILGVAGGAYEQYF. The chain has TRBV9 and TRBJ2-7; 10 bases are shared with TRBD2. V trimming: 4 bases; J trimming: 2 bases; junction bases outside the gene matches: 15. CDR3 length: 18 amino acids. Germline assignment: CDR1 SGDLS and CDR2 YYNGEE.

The chain carries TRBV10-3 and TRBJ1-1; 9 nucleotides line up with TRBD1. The CDR3 spans 15 residues. V gave up 3 bases and J gave up 3 bases; unmatched junction bases: 5. Germline-derived CDR1 and CDR2 are ENHRY and SYGVKD. DNA for the CDR3: TGTGCCATCAGTGACTTGGACAGGGGTGACACTGAAGCTTTCTTT. Encoded protein: CAISDLDRGDTEAFF.

The CDR3 loop reads CASGFFQGRQETQYF. In DNA form, the CDR3 reads TGTGCTAGTGGTTTCTTCCAGGGTCGGCAAGAGACCCAGTACTTC. The chain couples TRBV12-5 to TRBJ2-5, with D tentatively TRBD1 (5 bases). V dropped 3 bases and J dropped 2 bases, with 13 bases sitting between them. The CDR3 covers 15 residues. Germline loops: CDR1 LGHNT, CDR2 FRNRAP.

As for this clone: The sample holds other DNA sequences that translate to the same CDR3. This chain joins TRBV5-1 and TRBJ1-3; maybe TRBD1 (5 bases). Germline CDR1 SGHRS, CDR2 YFSETQ. V lost 0 bases and J lost 3, with 7 bases in between. This CDR3 spans 14 amino acids. For the CDR3, the DNA is TGCGCCAGCAGCTTGGGGCAGGGTGGAAACACCATATATTTT. Translated: CASSLGQGGNTIYF.

The V and J genes are TRBV5-4 and TRBJ2-1, with a tentative D call TRBD2 (6 bases). V lost 0 bases, J lost 4 bases, and 8 bases lay in between. This CDR3 has 14 residues. The germline V gene encodes CDR1 SGHNT and CDR2 YYREEE (reference sequence). This CDR3 reads CASSLGGIYNEQFF. The CDR3 DNA reads TGTGCCAGCAGCTTGGGCGGGATATACAATGAGCAGTTCTTC.

This clone showed up just once. V usage is TRBV29-1 and J usage is TRBJ2-1, with D possibly TRBD2 on 7 matching bases. V lost 4 bases, J lost 4 bases, and 17 bases lay in between. Germline assignment: CDR1 SQVTM and CDR2 ANQGSEA. There are 15 residues in the CDR3. The CDR3 DNA sequence: TGCAGCGTTGGATGGGGGGGGACAAATTACAATGAGCAGTTCTTC. It encodes CSVGWGGTNYNEQFF.

V is TRBV7-2 and J is TRBJ1-1; 7 bases are shared with TRBD1. The J segment lost 1 base and the V segment lost 3 bases, leaving 2 bases of the junction unmatched. This CDR3 has 14 residues. The V gene's germline CDR1 is SGHTA and CDR2 FQGNSA. CDR3: CASSFAGGNTEAFF. CDR3 nucleotide sequence: TGTGCCAGCAGCTTTGCAGGGGGGAACACTGAAGCTTTCTTT.

V and J are TRBV29-1 and TRBJ1-1; 7 bases line up with TRBD1. Germline V gene lookup returns CDR1 SQVTM and CDR2 ANQGSEA. This CDR3 spans 13 amino acids. V lost 4 bases to trimming and J lost 0 bases; unmatched junction nucleotides: 2. The CDR3 is CSVAQGMNTEAFF. CDR3 DNA sequence: TGCAGCGTTGCACAGGGGATGAACACTGAAGCTTTCTTT.

This chain joins TRBV19 and TRBJ2-5, with unresolved D. This CDR3 region has 16 residues. Trimming pared 1 base from V and 1 base from J, leaving 13 bases between. Germline V gives CDR1 LNHDA, CDR2 SQIVND (reference sequence). The CDR3 region has the DNA TGTGCCAGTAGTATAGGGTTTGGAGAGCTCCAAGAGACCCAGTACTTC. Protein: CASSIGFGELQETQYF.

This clone was seen a handful of times. This chain uses TRBV7-9 with TRBJ2-1, with 8 bases that match TRBD2. Per germline, CDR1 SEHNR and CDR2 FQNEAQ (reference sequence). The CDR3 consists of 15 residues. The V and J ends lost 3 bases and 7 bases, in that order; junction bases with no gene match: 8. The CDR3 spells CASSFFQRGMNEQFF. CDR3 DNA sequence: TGTGCCAGCAGCTTTTTCCAGCGGGGGATGAATGAGCAGTTCTTC.